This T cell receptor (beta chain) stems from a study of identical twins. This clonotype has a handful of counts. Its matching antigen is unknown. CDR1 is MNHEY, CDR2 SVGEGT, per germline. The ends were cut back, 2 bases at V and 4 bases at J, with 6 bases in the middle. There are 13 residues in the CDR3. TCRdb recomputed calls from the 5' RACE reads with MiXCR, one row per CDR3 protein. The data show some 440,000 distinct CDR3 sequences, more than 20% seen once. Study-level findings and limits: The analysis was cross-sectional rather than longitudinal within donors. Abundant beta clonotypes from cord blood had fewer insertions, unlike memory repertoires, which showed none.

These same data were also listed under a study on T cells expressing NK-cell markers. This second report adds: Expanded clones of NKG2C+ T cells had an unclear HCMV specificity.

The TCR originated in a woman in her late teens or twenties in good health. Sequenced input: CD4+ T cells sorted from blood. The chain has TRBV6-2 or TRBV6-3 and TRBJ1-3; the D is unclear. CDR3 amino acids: CASSYRAGNTIYF. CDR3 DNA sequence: TGTGCCAGCAGTTACCGCGCCGGAAACACCATATATTTT.